This T cell receptor (beta chain) comes out of a study of T cell changes during pregnancy in multiple sclerosis. The assay was immunoSEQ multiplex PCR, and TCRdb's table has in-frame clones only and misses some. The data contain approximately 100,000 clones, 80% to 95% of them seen just once; the ten biggest clones take up roughly 3.5%. The CDR3 has 16 amino acids. Germline assignment: CDR1 MNHEY and CDR2 SVGAGI. V shed 4 bases and J shed 3 bases, with 19 bases lying between them. This TCR derives from a female donor with multiple sclerosis, enrolled in a pregnancy study. Sample: peripheral blood, taken after pregnancy. V and J are TRBV6-5 and TRBJ2-7; D is possibly TRBD2 (7 bases). Written as DNA, the CDR3 is TGTGCCAGCAGTTCCAGTCGGGGGGCATTGTTCTACGAGCAGTACTTC. Amino acid sequence: CASSSSRGALFYEQYF.